A selection of T cell receptor beta chains follows, all from one sample in a study of long-term antiretroviral therapy in people with HIV. The assay was immunoSEQ multiplex PCR, and TCRdb's table has in-frame clones only and misses some. The sample lists fewer than 30,000 clones, roughly 88% occurring once. The sample here was unsorted PBMCs, taken almost 2.9 years after starting antiretroviral therapy. These TCRs come from a man aged 30-40 years with HIV. CDR3s include the opening cysteine and the closing phenylalanine or tryptophan. D genes are given only for firm matches. Size values are once, few and many counts, or a class for expanded clones, and some rows have none.

>TRBJ2-2|TRBD2|-|TRBV25-1
CASSPAGANTGELFF
TGTGCCAGCAGTCCAGCGGGGGCGAACACCGGGGAGCTGTTTTTT
>TRBJ2-3|-|-|TRBV7-3
CASSLEGAWTDTQYF
TGTGCCAGCAGCTTAGAGGGTGCGTGGACAGATACGCAGTATTTT
>TRBJ2-7|TRBD2|-|TRBV6-5
CASSLRLAHEQYF
TGTGCCAGCAGTTTACGACTAGCCCACGAGCAGTACTTC
>TRBJ1-2|TRBD1|-|TRBV5-5
CASSSKGTGGYGYTF
TGTGCCAGCAGCTCGAAAGGGACAGGGGGATATGGCTACACCTTC
>TRBJ2-3|TRBD1|-|TRBV23-1
CASRPRQGRTDTQYF
TGCGCCAGCCGTCCGCGACAGGGGCGCACAGATACGCAGTATTTT
>TRBJ2-5|TRBD2|-|TRBV5-1
CASSLSPPGLAVVGETQYF
TGCGCCAGCAGCTTGTCCCCGCCGGGACTAGCGGTCGTGGGGGAGACCCAGTACTTC
>TRBJ1-4|TRBD1|once|TRBV28
CASSSGQGSEKLFF
TGTGCCAGCAGTTCCGGACAGGGTAGTGAAAAACTGTTTTTT
>TRBJ2-1|-|-|TRBV5-1
CASSTGTYNEQFF
TGCGCCAGCAGCACAGGGACCTACAATGAGCAGTTCTTC
>TRBJ2-5|-|-|TRBV7-8
CASSKTENQETQYF
TGTGCCAGCAGCAAGACAGAGAATCAAGAGACCCAGTACTTC
>TRBJ1-5|-|few|TRBV19
CASSQKGPQHF
TGTGCCAGTAGTCAAAAGGGGCCCCAGCATTTT
>TRBJ2-4|-|-|TRBV2
CASSEAPLTDIQYF
TGTGCCAGCAGTGAAGCCCCCCTCACGGACATTCAGTACTTC
>TRBJ2-1|TRBD2|-|TRBV19
CASSIGSGGPRIYNEQFF
TGTGCCAGTAGTATAGGTAGCGGGGGGCCCCGCATCTACAATGAGCAGTTCTTC
>TRBJ1-2|-|-|TRBV6-4
CASSDSFGDGYTF
TGTGCCAGCAGTGACTCGTTCGGGGATGGCTACACCTTC
>TRBJ2-3|-|-|TRBV5-1
CASSLKTDTQYF
TGCGCCAGCAGCTTAAAAACAGATACGCAGTATTTT
>TRBJ2-7|TRBD2|-|TRBV5-1
CASSPGLAGGRLYEQYF
TGCGCCAGCAGCCCGGGACTAGCGGGAGGGCGCCTCTACGAGCAGTACTTC
>TRBJ1-5|-|-|TRBV6-1
CASTRQPQHF
TGTGCCAGCACGCGTCAGCCCCAGCATTTT
>TRBJ2-7|-|once|TRBV7-2
CASSSLGLRPQEQYF
TGTGCCAGCAGCTCCCTGGGCCTCCGCCCGCAGGAGCAGTACTTC
>TRBJ2-3|-|-|TRBV5-5
CASSLGISGTDTQYF
TGTGCCAGCAGCTTGGGGATTAGCGGCACAGATACGCAGTATTTT
>TRBJ2-5|TRBD2|-|TRBV19
CASSPLGRREGGETQYF
TGTGCCAGTAGTCCGCTGGGGAGGCGGGAGGGCGGAGAGACCCAGTACTTC
>TRBJ2-7|TRBD2|-|TRBV15
CATSETGGAYEQYF
TGTGCCACCAGCGAAACGGGGGGGGCCTACGAGCAGTACTTC
>TRBJ1-1|-|-|TRBV5-4
CASSLSHRNTEAFF
TGTGCCAGCAGCTTAAGCCACAGGAACACTGAAGCTTTCTTT
>TRBJ1-5|-|-|TRBV19
CASSHGGGSNQPQHF
TGTGCCAGTAGCCACGGGGGGGGTAGCAATCAGCCCCAGCATTTT
>TRBJ2-7|-|once|TRBV30
CAWSVGGAPPYEQYF
TGTGCCTGGAGTGTGGGGGGAGCCCCCCCCTACGAGCAGTACTTC
>TRBJ2-5|TRBD2|-|TRBV5-4
CASSWGTSGGEETQYF
TGTGCCAGCAGCTGGGGGACTAGCGGGGGGGAAGAGACCCAGTACTTC
>TRBJ1-2|-|-|TRBV6-5
CASRTNYGYTF
TGTGCCAGCAGAACTAACTATGGCTACACCTTC
>TRBJ2-7|-|-|TRBV7-2
CASSLLGPGLYEQYF
TGTGCCAGCAGCTTACTCGGCCCGGGCCTCTACGAGCAGTACTTC
>TRBJ1-2|TRBD1|-|TRBV5-6
CASRSEGTGTGAPNYGYTF
TGTGCCAGCAGGTCAGAGGGCACCGGGACAGGGGCGCCCAACTATGGCTACACCTTC
>TRBJ1-5|TRBD1|-|TRBV30
CAWSVLGQGDQPQHF
TGTGCCTGGAGTGTCCTTGGACAGGGAGATCAGCCCCAGCATTTT
>TRBJ2-7|TRBD1|-|TRBV5-1
CASSLEPGTGVYEQYF
TGCGCCAGCAGCTTGGAACCCGGGACAGGGGTGTACGAGCAGTACTTC
>TRBJ2-1|TRBD2|once|TRBV15
CATRPGAGEQFF
TGTGCCACCAGGCCCGGAGCGGGAGAGCAGTTCTTC
>TRBJ1-2|TRBD1|-|TRBV6-5
CASSDRGRYGYTF
TGTGCCAGCAGTGACAGGGGGCGATATGGCTACACCTTC
>TRBJ1-3|-|-|TRBV28
CASSRTPNTIYF
TGTGCCAGCAGCCGGACTCCGAACACCATATATTTT
>TRBJ1-6|TRBD1|-|TRBV28
CASSRDRGLNSPLHF
TGTGCCAGCAGCCGGGACAGGGGGCTGAATTCACCCCTCCACTTT
>TRBJ1-1|-|-|TRBV7-8
CASSLAATELNTEAFF
TGTGCCAGCAGCTTAGCCGCGACAGAACTCAACACTGAAGCTTTCTTT
>TRBJ1-2|-|-|TRBV28
CASSLPSYGYTF
TGTGCCAGCAGTTTACCCAGCTATGGCTACACCTTC
>TRBJ2-1|TRBD2|-|TRBV7-2
CASSLSGGGHNEQFF
TGTGCCAGCAGCTTAAGCGGCGGGGGGCATAATGAGCAGTTCTTC
>TRBJ1-6|-|-|TRBV14
CASSQDLTAFGSPLHF
TGTGCCAGCAGCCAAGATCTCACAGCCTTTGGATCACCCCTCCACTTT